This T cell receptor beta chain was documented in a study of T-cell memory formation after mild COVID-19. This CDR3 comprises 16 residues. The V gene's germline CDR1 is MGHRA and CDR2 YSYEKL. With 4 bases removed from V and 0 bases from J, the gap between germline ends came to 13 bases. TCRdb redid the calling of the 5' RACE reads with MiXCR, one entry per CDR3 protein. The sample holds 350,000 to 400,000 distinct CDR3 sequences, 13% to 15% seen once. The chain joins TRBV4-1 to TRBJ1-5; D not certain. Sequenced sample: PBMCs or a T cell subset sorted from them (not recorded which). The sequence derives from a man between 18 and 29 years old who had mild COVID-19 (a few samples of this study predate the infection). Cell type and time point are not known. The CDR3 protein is CASSRGFTVSNQPQHF. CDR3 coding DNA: TGCGCCAGCAGCCGCGGGTTCACGGTTAGCAATCAGCCCCAGCATTTT.